The 31 T cell receptor beta chains given below trace back to one sample, sequenced in a study of T cells in Graves' hyperthyroidism and ophthalmopathy (dated 2019 in TCRdb). Libraries were built with multiplex PCR. The data were produced on an Illumina HiSeq 2000. Amplification of TCR beta CDR3 regions was carried out from RNA transcripts. The first round of RT-PCR for the TCR CDR3 was performed with the HTBI primer set and the Qiagen OneStep RT-PCR kit. The public reads were quality trimmed at Q25 with fastp and then assembled into clones with MiXCR by TCRdb, keeping productive beta chains. Identical CDR3 proteins give one entry, which carries the most common genes and DNA. The sample table holds 150,000 or so distinct CDR3 sequences, of which 9.4% were seen once. The ten largest clones represent about 20% of the sample. The material sequenced was blood. The receptors stem from a woman under 30 with Graves' hyperthyroidism that later progressed to Graves' ophthalmopathy.

This clonotype was recorded a few times. The chain links TRBV11-2 to TRBJ2-1; D gene unclear. CDR1 SGHAT and CDR2 FQNNGV come from the germline V gene. The V end was cut by 6 bases, the J end by 2 bases, with 5 bases between. This CDR3 has 12 residues. The CDR3 coding sequence is TGTGCCAGCAGTGAGCCCTACAATGAGCAGTTCTTC. It is translated as CASSEPYNEQFF.

The V call is TRBV4-2, the J call TRBJ2-7; possibly TRBD2 for D (6 bases). The length of the CDR3 is 16 residues. V was cut by 1 base and J by 4 bases, with 17 bases left in between. Germline V CDR1 and CDR2: LGHNA, YNFKEQ. The CDR3 is CASSQGGERAPYEQYF. The CDR3 DNA is TGTGCCAGCAGCCAAGGGGGAGAGCGGGCTCCTTACGAGCAGTACTTC.

As for this clonotype: Since a much larger clone is just one base distant, this may be a read error. The gene calls are TRBV29-1 and TRBJ1-1, with no clear D. V shed 2 bases and J shed 6 bases, with 13 bases lying between them. This CDR3 has 13 residues. CDR1 SQVTM and CDR2 ANQGSEA come from the germline V gene. CDR3 loop: CSVESQAGAEAFF. The CDR3 DNA sequence: TGCAGCGTTGAAAGTCAGGCGGGCGCTGAAGCTTTCTTT.

This rearrangement joins TRBV4-1 to TRBJ2-1; TRBD1 aligns across 8 bases. This CDR3 comprises 14 residues. Germline CDR1 is MGHRA and CDR2 is YSYEKL. The V and J ends lost 2 bases and 9 bases, in that order; junction bases with no gene match: 6. The CDR3 is CASSQISGGGEQFF. Written as DNA, the CDR3 is TGCGCCAGCAGCCAAATATCAGGGGGCGGTGAGCAGTTCTTC.

The chain links TRBV30 to TRBJ1-1, with a tentative D call TRBD1 (5 bases). V lost 0 bases and J 7 bases, leaving 9 bases between the germline ends. Germline V CDR1 and CDR2: GTSNPN, SVGIG (reference sequence). The CDR3 spans 12 residues. The CDR3 DNA is TGTGCCTGGAGTGTCGGGGGATATGAAGCTTTCTTT. Translating it yields CAWSVGGYEAFF.

This clonotype was seen ten or more times. The chain joins TRBV7-9 to TRBJ1-1; TRBD1 is a possible D gene (5 bases). There are 13 residues in the CDR3. Germline V gene sequence: CDR1 SEHNR, CDR2 FQNEAQ (reference sequence). Trimming removed 6 bases from V and 1 base from J, with 9 bases in between. CDR3 nucleotide sequence: TGTGCCAGCAGAGCGACAGAGAACACTGAAGCTTTCTTT. Amino acid sequence: CASRATENTEAFF.

This clonotype was counted many times. The gene calls are TRBV5-1 and TRBJ2-2; 9 bases map to TRBD1. V shed 1 base and J 0 bases; nucleotides not matched to a gene: 7. CDR3 length: 18 residues. Germline values: CDR1 SGHRS, CDR2 YFSETQ. In DNA form, the CDR3 reads TGCGCCAGCAGCTTGAGGGACAGGGCCTCTGCGAACACCGGGGAGCTGTTTTTT. Protein product: CASSLRDRASANTGELFF.

This clonotype was detected a few times. The chain joins TRBV9 to TRBJ2-1, with TRBD1 matching 7 bases. Trimming cost V 4 bases and J 3 bases; bases outside gene matches: 10. Germline CDR1 is SGDLS and CDR2 is YYNGEE. CDR3 length equals 16 residues. CDR3 sequence: CASSLQGDRYYNEQFF. The CDR3 bases are TGTGCCAGCAGCCTTCAGGGGGATCGATACTACAATGAGCAGTTCTTC.

V usage is TRBV7-9 and J usage is TRBJ1-1, with D hard to call. The V end lost 5 bases, the J end lost 3 bases, and 10 bases lay between the germline ends. The CDR3 loop spans 13 amino acids. Per germline, CDR1 SEHNR and CDR2 FQNEAQ (reference sequence). The CDR3 here is CASSITDYTEAFF. For the CDR3, the DNA is TGTGCCAGCAGCATCACAGACTACACTGAAGCTTTCTTT.

In this sample, this clonotype turned up many times. The chain recombines TRBV15 with TRBJ1-4, with D unclear. Trimming took 0 bases from V and 4 from J, leaving 12 bases between them. Germline V lookup: CDR1 LNHNV, CDR2 YYDKDF (reference sequence). This CDR3 contains 16 residues. The CDR3 loop reads CATSRDRPASNEKLFF. In DNA, the CDR3 is TGTGCCACCAGCAGAGATCGGCCGGCCAGTAATGAAAAACTGTTTTTT.

The chain recombines TRBV9 with TRBJ1-5, with 7 positions matching TRBD1. The CDR3 runs to 19 residues. Germline assignment: CDR1 SGDLS and CDR2 YYNGEE. Trimming took 7 bases from V and 2 from J; bases not matched to a gene: 21. The CDR3 spells CASGTTRDRTLKGNQPQHF. In DNA, the CDR3 is TGTGCCAGCGGGACTACCAGGGACAGAACTCTGAAAGGCAATCAGCCCCAGCATTTT.

This clonotype was detected ten times or more. The rearrangement uses TRBV12-3 or TRBV12-4 and TRBJ1-5; D is undetermined. CDR3 length: 13 residues. V was clipped by 2 bases and J by 3 bases, with 5 bases between them. CDR3 in amino acids: CASSLQDNQPQHF. CDR3 DNA: TGTGCCAGCAGTTTACAGGACAATCAGCCCCAGCATTTT.

This clonotype was counted ten times or more. As DNA, the CDR3 is TGTGCCAGTAGATTAGGGACAGGCACAAATTACGAGCAGTACTTC. It translates to CASRLGTGTNYEQYF. The chain is built from TRBV19 and TRBJ2-7, with TRBD1 matching over 8 bases. V lost 6 bases, J lost 4 bases, and 11 bases stayed unmatched. Germline lookup yields CDR1 LNHDA and CDR2 SQIVND (reference sequence). The length of the CDR3 is 15 residues. Full variable domain (outside the CDR3, taken from reference TRBV19 and TRBJ2-7): DGGITQSPKYLFRKEGQNVTLSCEQNLNHDAMYWYRQDPGQGLRLIYYSQIVNDFQKGDIAEGYSVSREKKESFPLTVTSAQKNPTAFYLCASRLGTGTNYEQYFGPGTRLTVT.

This clonotype was counted at least ten times. The chain employs TRBV9 and TRBJ1-1, with a tentative D call TRBD1 (6 bases). CDR1 SGDLS and CDR2 YYNGEE come from the germline V gene. This CDR3 comprises 13 residues. Trimming pared 3 bases from V and 4 bases from J, leaving 10 bases between. The CDR3 region has the DNA TGTGCCAGCAGCGCCGGAGGGGGCACTGAAGCTTTCTTT. Translating it yields CASSAGGGTEAFF.

This clonotype was detected many times. The chain is built from TRBV6-1 and TRBJ2-7, with 8 bases identical to TRBD1. Germline trimming cut 5 bases from V and 4 bases from J; bases unmatched to any gene: 10. In germline, CDR1 is MNHNS, CDR2 SASEGT. The CDR3 is 15 amino acids. Written as DNA, the CDR3 is TGTGCCAGCAGTACTTTACAGGGGGTAGGATACGAGCAGTACTTC. It yields the protein CASSTLQGVGYEQYF.

Many counts were recorded for this clonotype. The chain couples TRBV28 to TRBJ2-5; perhaps D is TRBD1 or TRBD2 (5 bases each). V lost 6 bases to trimming and J lost 5 bases, with 22 bases between them. This CDR3 has 16 amino acids. The V gene's germline CDR1 is MDHEN and CDR2 SYDVKM. The CDR3 nucleotides are TGTGCCAGCAGATTAAACGGGGCGCTTGGGTGGGAGACCCAGTACTTC. Translating it yields CASRLNGALGWETQYF. The whole variable domain, filled in from reference TRBV28 and TRBJ2-5, reads DVKVTQSSRYLVKRTGEKVFLECVQDMDHENMFWYRQDPGLGLRLIYFSYDVKMKEKGDIPEGYSVSREKKERFSLILESASTNQTSMYLCASRLNGALGWETQYFGPGTRLLVL.

This clonotype was recorded many times. This rearrangement joins TRBV7-9 to TRBJ2-1; 7 nucleotides line up with TRBD2. Per the germline V gene, CDR1 is SEHNR and CDR2 is FQNEAQ (reference sequence). This CDR3 spans 16 amino acids. Unmatched junction bases numbered 9, after V lost 5 bases and J lost 2 bases. CDR3 loop: CASSPSGGLAYNEQFF. CDR3 nucleotides: TGTGCCAGCAGCCCTAGCGGCGGACTCGCCTACAATGAGCAGTTCTTC. The full variable domain, completed using reference TRBV7-9 and TRBJ2-1, is DTGVSQNPRHKITKRGQNVTFRCDPISEHNRLYWYRQTLGQGPEFLTYFQNEAQLEKSRLLSDRFSAERPKGSFSTLEIQRTEQGDSAMYLCASSPSGGLAYNEQFFGPGTRLTVL.

This clonotype was counted many times. The rearrangement links TRBV3-1 to TRBJ2-5; 8 bases align to TRBD2. After removal of 3 bases from V and 5 bases from J, the junction contained 8 bases not matched to a gene. The CDR3 consists of 15 residues. The germline gives CDR1 LGHDT, CDR2 YNNKEL (reference sequence). The CDR3 DNA is TGTGCCAGCAGCCAGAGGACTAGCTTAAAGGAGACCCAGTACTTC. This sequence encodes CASSQRTSLKETQYF.

V and J are TRBV5-4 and TRBJ2-3; tentatively, D is TRBD1 (6 bases). This CDR3 contains 16 residues. Trimming cost V 4 bases and J 1 base, with 16 bases left between them. Germline V lookup: CDR1 SGHNT, CDR2 YYREEE (reference sequence). This chain's CDR3 is CASSTPGHLRTDTQYF. In nucleotides, the CDR3 is TGTGCCAGCAGCACCCCGGGACACCTGCGCACAGATACGCAGTATTTT.

This clonotype was observed at least ten times. The CDR3 here is CASTEGRPGAFYYGYTF. CDR3 coding DNA: TGTGCCAGCACCGAAGGAAGACCGGGAGCATTTTACTATGGCTACACCTTC. This chain connects TRBV6-1 to TRBJ1-2; D gene uncertain. The CDR3 contains 17 residues. Trimming took 7 bases from V and 3 from J, leaving 24 bases between them. The germline V gene encodes CDR1 MNHNS and CDR2 SASEGT.

This clonotype showed up many times. V and J are TRBV30 and TRBJ2-7; perhaps D is TRBD1 or TRBD2 (5 bases each). The CDR3 sequence is 12 residues long. Per germline, CDR1 GTSNPN and CDR2 SVGIG (reference sequence). The germline V and J ends were trimmed by 5 bases and 3 bases, with 11 bases remaining between them. The CDR3 DNA is TGTGCCTGGGGGGACCAGATCTACGAGCAGTACTTC. It specifies CAWGDQIYEQYF.

On this clonotype: This could be a read error, since a much larger clone is one nucleotide away. This chain uses TRBV7-9 with TRBJ2-2; D may be TRBD1 (6 bases). The CDR3 is made up of 14 amino acids. The V gene's germline CDR1 is SEHNR and CDR2 FQNEAQ (reference sequence). CDR3 residues: CAGSAPGAGGELFF. The CDR3, as DNA: TGTGCCGGCAGCGCTCCAGGGGCGGGCGGGGAGCTGTTTTTT.

This clonotype was recorded at least ten times. CDR3 nucleotides: TGTGCCAGTCGAACTAATACAGGGGCGCGGAAGGCTTTCTTT. It is translated as CASRTNTGARKAFF. This chain links TRBV2 with TRBJ1-1; TRBD1 aligns across 7 bases. Unmatched junction bases numbered 18, after V lost 9 bases and J lost 11 bases. This CDR3 is 14 amino acids long. Germline-derived CDR1 and CDR2 are SNHLY and FYNNEI.

This clonotype was seen a few times. The J gene is TRBJ2-5, the V gene TRBV11-2; 7 bases match TRBD2. Unmatched junction bases numbered 11, after V lost 8 bases and J lost 8 bases. CDR3 length: 13 residues. CDR1 is SGHAT and CDR2 is FQNNGV in the germline V gene. The CDR3 reads CASSRESGETQYF. CDR3 sequence (DNA): TGTGCCAGCTCGCGGGAGTCAGGAGAAACCCAGTACTTC.

This clonotype was seen repeatedly, ten times or more. The V and J genes are TRBV11-2 and TRBJ1-2; D perhaps matches TRBD1 (5 bases). CDR3 length: 17 residues. Trimming cost V 2 bases and J 7 bases, with 23 bases left between them. CDR1 and CDR2 from the germline V gene are SGHAT and FQNNGV. This chain's CDR3 is CASSLNGLGGEGGGYTF. CDR3 nucleotide sequence: TGTGCCAGCAGCTTAAATGGCTTGGGAGGGGAGGGCGGTGGCTACACCTTC.

This clonotype was counted many times. The chain uses TRBV7-3 and TRBJ2-3, with TRBD1 matching over 9 bases. Germline V lookup: CDR1 SGHTA, CDR2 FQGTGA. This CDR3 spans 15 amino acids. With 4 bases clipped from V and 4 bases from J, the junction kept 6 bases outside the gene matches. CDR3 nucleotides: TGTGCCAGCAGCTCTCCCGGGACAGGGCCAGATACGCAGTATTTT. Protein sequence: CASSSPGTGPDTQYF.

This clonotype was seen many times. This chain links TRBV27 with TRBJ2-1, with a tentative D call TRBD1 (6 bases). The CDR3 spans 16 residues. Germline V gene lookup returns CDR1 MNHEY and CDR2 SMNVEV (reference sequence). V was cut by 2 bases and J by 8 bases, with 19 bases left in between. The CDR3 bases are TGTGCCAGCAGTTTAGAGGGGGTATTGGCCTTGGATGAGCAGTTCTTC. It encodes CASSLEGVLALDEQFF.

This clonotype was observed many times. Written as DNA, the CDR3 is TGCAGCGTTGAAATAAGTAGCGGGGGACCTACGTATGAGCAGTTCTTC. This sequence encodes CSVEISSGGPTYEQFF. This chain joins TRBV29-1 and TRBJ2-1; 9 bases agree with TRBD2. Trimming cost V 2 bases and J 8 bases; bases outside gene matches: 13. The CDR3 runs to 16 residues. Germline CDR1 SQVTM, CDR2 ANQGSEA.

The V call is TRBV7-3, the J call TRBJ2-3, with 8 bases aligning to TRBD2. Germline loops: CDR1 SGHTA, CDR2 FQGTGA. The CDR3 is 14 residues long. J lost 9 bases, V lost 3 bases, and 8 bases had no gene match. The CDR3 loop is CASSLVGGEGTQYF. CDR3 coding DNA: TGTGCCAGCAGCTTGGTCGGGGGGGAGGGGACGCAGTATTTT.

This clonotype occurred many times. The chain has TRBV4-2 and TRBJ2-1; 9 nucleotides line up with TRBD2. The V gene's germline CDR1 is LGHNA and CDR2 YNFKEQ. The CDR3 extends over 14 amino acids. V was pared by 1 base and J by 7 bases, with 2 bases of the junction left unmatched. CDR3 amino acids: CASSQVTSGNEQFF. Here the CDR3 DNA reads TGTGCCAGCAGCCAAGTTACTAGCGGGAATGAGCAGTTCTTC.

This clonotype was recorded at least ten times. The chain links TRBV5-1 to TRBJ1-1, with a weak D call TRBD1 (5 bases). The CDR3 has 13 amino acids. The V and J ends lost 0 bases and 5 bases respectively, with 8 bases between them. In germline, CDR1 is SGHRS, CDR2 YFSETQ. The CDR3 loop is CASSLAGTTEAFF. In DNA form, the CDR3 reads TGCGCCAGCAGCTTGGCCGGGACGACTGAAGCTTTCTTT.